This TCR beta chain originates from a study of T cell changes during pregnancy in multiple sclerosis. Repertoires were generated with immunoSEQ multiplex PCR, while TCRdb's copy carries only in-frame clones and drops some. The repertoire includes around 60,000 clones, around 92% of them detected once, and less than 3% sits in the top ten. Sequenced material: peripheral blood, taken in the second trimester of pregnancy. The clonotype originates from a female donor in good health, enrolled as a control in a pregnancy study.

CDR3 amino acids: CASSMDKNTGELFF. The CDR3 DNA reads as TGTGCCAGCAGCATGGACAAGAACACCGGGGAGCTGTTTTTT. The chain joins TRBV7-8 to TRBJ2-2, with D perhaps matching TRBD1 (5 bases). The length of the CDR3 is 14 residues. Trimming shortened V by 5 bases and J by 1 base, and 8 bases separated the two germline ends. Looked up from germline, CDR1 is SGHVS and CDR2 is FQNEAQ.